These T cell receptor beta chains were read from a single sample in a study of blood T cell repertoires in COVID-19. Profiled with immunoSEQ multiplex PCR; TCRdb holds only in-frame clones, not every one. The sample lists 150,000 to 200,000 clones, over 75% occurring once. Sequenced input: PBMCs or T cells enriched from blood (not recorded which). All receptors come from a woman younger than 35 who had recovered from COVID-19. Both conserved end residues are part of each CDR3. A D gene is named only where the DNA matches it firmly. Not all rows give a size; the values are once, few, many and, for expanded clones, a class.

TRBV5-4	TRBJ2-5	.	.	14	CASSRRGFEETQYF	TGTGCCAGCAGCCGGCGGGGATTCGAAGAGACCCAGTACTTC
TRBV6-5	TRBJ2-1	TRBD1	once	14	CASSEDREVNEQFF	TGTGCCAGCTCAGAGGACAGGGAGGTTAACGAGCAGTTCTTC
TRBV4-2	TRBJ1-3	TRBD1	.	14	CASSQTTGVNTIYF	TGTGCCAGCAGCCAGACGACAGGGGTAAACACCATATATTTT
TRBV28	TRBJ2-1	.	.	17	CASRLGRQGYGGNEQFF	TGTGCCAGCAGGCTGGGACGACAGGGGTACGGGGGGAATGAGCAGTTCTTC
TRBV6-4	TRBJ1-4	.	.	17	CASSDSLGGSTNEKLFF	TGTGCCAGCAGTGACTCCCTTGGCGGTTCAACTAATGAAAAACTGTTTTTT
TRBV19	TRBJ1-3	TRBD1	.	16	CASSVKTGSSGNTIYF	TGTGCCAGTAGTGTTAAGACAGGGAGCTCTGGAAACACCATATATTTT
TRBV9	TRBJ2-3	TRBD2	.	18	CASSVDSSGGRVTDTQYF	TGTGCCAGCAGCGTAGACAGTTCCGGCGGGAGGGTCACAGATACGCAGTATTTT
TRBV7-3	TRBJ2-1	TRBD2	.	15	CASSATSGSYNEQFF	TGTGCCAGCAGCGCGACTAGCGGGAGTTACAATGAGCAGTTCTTC
TRBV2	TRBJ2-1	.	many	16	CASSPTLASSYNEQFF	TGTGCCAGCAGTCCAACTCTAGCGTCCTCCTACAATGAGCAGTTCTTC
TRBV6-5	TRBJ1-1	.	.	14	CASSRSTVNTEAFF	TGTGCCAGTAGCCGATCGACAGTAAACACTGAAGCTTTCTTT
TRBV14	TRBJ2-5	.	.	14	CASSQGSSVETQYF	TGTGCCAGCAGCCAGGGCTCTAGCGTGGAGACCCAGTACTTC
TRBV28	TRBJ1-1	.	.	15	CASSPSAAGRAEAFF	TGTGCCAGCAGTCCCTCCGCCGCGGGGCGGGCTGAAGCTTTCTTT
TRBV5-4	TRBJ2-1	TRBD2	.	15	CASRAGTSRSVEQFF	TGTGCCAGCAGAGCCGGGACTAGCAGGTCGGTTGAGCAGTTCTTC
TRBV2	TRBJ1-1	TRBD1	.	13	CASLRGRNTEAFF	TGTGCCAGTCTTAGGGGGCGGAACACTGAAGCTTTCTTT
TRBV3-1/TRBV3-2	TRBJ2-4	TRBD1	.	15	CASSQGQHDVHIQYF	TGTGCCAGCAGCCAGGGACAGCATGATGTTCACATTCAGTACTTC
TRBV24-1	TRBJ2-1	.	.	15	CATSDSNPRGEEQFF	TGTGCCACCAGTGATTCTAACCCCAGGGGGGAGGAGCAGTTCTTC
TRBV5-1	TRBJ1-4	.	once	15	CASSLDVRVGEKLFF	TGCGCCAGCAGCTTGGACGTCAGGGTCGGAGAAAAACTGTTTTTT
TRBV20-1	TRBJ1-5	TRBD1	few	11	CSARSIQGDRF	TGCAGTGCACGTAGCATACAGGGGGATCGTTTT
TRBV28	TRBJ1-3	TRBD1	.	15	CATATGAAGGNTIYF	TGTGCCACAGCTACAGGGGCCGCAGGAGGAAACACCATATATTTT
TRBV5-1	TRBJ1-2	.	.	13	CASSLPRAYGYTF	TGCGCCAGCAGCTTGCCCAGGGCCTATGGCTACACCTTC
TRBV7-7	TRBJ1-5	.	.	16	CASSLVVRRNGQPQHF	TGTGCTAGCAGCTTAGTGGTTCGCCGAAACGGTCAGCCCCAGCATTTT
TRBV9	TRBJ1-4	.	.	16	CASSGGYTDNGEKLFF	TGTGCCAGCAGCGGAGGATATACGGACAACGGCGAAAAACTGTTTTTT
TRBV11-2	TRBJ1-6	TRBD1	.	16	CASSPYGGTGNSPLHF	TGTGCCAGCAGCCCCTACGGTGGGACAGGGAATTCACCCCTCCACTTT
TRBV28	TRBJ2-7	TRBD2	.	16	CASSFSLAGLTYEQYF	TGTGCCAGCAGTTTCAGTCTAGCGGGGCTAACCTACGAGCAGTACTTC
TRBV9	TRBJ2-7	TRBD1	.	14	CASSRGQGGNEQYF	TGTGCCAGCAGCCGGGGACAGGGCGGGAACGAGCAGTACTTC
TRBV29-1	TRBJ1-4	.	once	13	CSVRKVGSGELFF	TGCAGCGTCCGTAAGGTGGGGAGCGGAGAACTGTTTTTT
TRBV5-5	TRBJ1-1	.	.	15	CASSPIGQTNTEAFF	TGTGCCAGCAGCCCTATAGGACAGACGAACACTGAAGCTTTCTTT